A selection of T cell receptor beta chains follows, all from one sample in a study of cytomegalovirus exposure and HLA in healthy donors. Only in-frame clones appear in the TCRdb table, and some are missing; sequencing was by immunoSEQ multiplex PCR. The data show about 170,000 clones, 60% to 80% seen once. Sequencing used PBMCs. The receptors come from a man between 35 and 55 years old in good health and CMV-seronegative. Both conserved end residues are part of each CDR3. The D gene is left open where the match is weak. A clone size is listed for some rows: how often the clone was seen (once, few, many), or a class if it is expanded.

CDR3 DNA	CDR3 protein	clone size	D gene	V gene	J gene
TGTGCCAGCTCACCGGGACTAGCGGATATCAATGAGCAGTTCTTC	CASSPGLADINEQFF	-	TRBD2	TRBV18	TRBJ2-1
TGTGCCAGCAGCGGAACGGGTGGGACTGAAGCTTTCTTT	CASSGTGGTEAFF	-	-	TRBV13	TRBJ1-1
TGTGCCAGCAGCGTAGGATTCGACCCTCCCGGGTGCACTGAAGCTTTCTTT	CASSVGFDPPGCTEAFF	-	-	TRBV9	TRBJ1-1
TGTGCCAGCTTACGAACGGGACAGGGCAGGTACGAGCAGTACTTC	CASLRTGQGRYEQYF	-	TRBD1	TRBV27	TRBJ2-7
TGTGCCAGCAGCTTGGAAAGCGGAACGAACACCGGGGAGCTGTTTTTT	CASSLESGTNTGELFF	few	-	TRBV7-3	TRBJ2-2
TGTGCCAGCAGCTTGGCGACAGGTACTAACTATGGCTACACCTTC	CASSLATGTNYGYTF	-	-	TRBV7-9	TRBJ1-2
TGTGCCTGGAGTAACGGACAGGCGGATACGCAGTATTTT	CAWSNGQADTQYF	-	TRBD1	TRBV30	TRBJ2-3
TGTGCCAGCAGCTTAGCGGGACAGGCGTACGAGCAGTACTTC	CASSLAGQAYEQYF	-	TRBD1	TRBV7-9	TRBJ2-7
TGTGCCAGCAGTGAAGAGATCGGGACAGCTTCTTACGAGCAGTACTTC	CASSEEIGTASYEQYF	-	TRBD1	TRBV6-1	TRBJ2-7
TGTGCCAGCAGCGTAGTTGAAACAGCCTACGAGCAGTACTTC	CASSVVETAYEQYF	few	-	TRBV9	TRBJ2-7
TGTGCCAGTAGTATCCTAACAGGGGGCGGCACCGGGGAGCTGTTTTTT	CASSILTGGGTGELFF	-	TRBD1	TRBV19	TRBJ2-2
TGTGCCAGCACCCCTGCGCTCCAAGAGACCCAGTACTTC	CASTPALQETQYF	-	-	TRBV28	TRBJ2-5
TGTGTCACAGCGAGGGTCTACAATGAGCAGTTCTTC	CVTARVYNEQFF	-	-	TRBV6-5	TRBJ2-1
TGCAGCGTTGTTGGCAGGGCCATGAACACTGAAGCTTTCTTT	CSVVGRAMNTEAFF	once	-	TRBV29-1	TRBJ1-1
TGCGCCAGCAGCTTCGACGGAGTCTACGAGCAGTACTTC	CASSFDGVYEQYF	-	-	TRBV5-1	TRBJ2-7
TGTGCCAGCACCCGGGTGGCTAGCACAGATACGCAGTATTTT	CASTRVASTDTQYF	-	-	TRBV7-9	TRBJ2-3
TGTGCCAGCAGTCCCGGGACAGGGCGCTACGAGCAGTACTTC	CASSPGTGRYEQYF	-	TRBD1	TRBV2	TRBJ2-7
TGCGCCAGCAGCTCCCCTCTCGGGGTCGATGAGCAGTTCTTC	CASSSPLGVDEQFF	-	-	TRBV5-1	TRBJ2-1
TGCAGCGTCGAGCAGCGGACTGAAGCTTTCTTT	CSVEQRTEAFF	few	-	TRBV29-1	TRBJ1-1
TGTGCCAGCACCGAGGTGTCAGGGGCTAACTATGGCTACACCTTC	CASTEVSGANYGYTF	few	-	TRBV7-2	TRBJ1-2
TGTGCCAGCAGCTTATCGGGACAGGGGACAGATACGCAGTATTTT	CASSLSGQGTDTQYF	-	TRBD1	TRBV7-9	TRBJ2-3
TGTGCCAGCAGCTCGCGCTGGGTCGGGGTCTCATCCCGCTCCTACAATGAGCAGTTCTTC	CASSSRWVGVSSRSYNEQFF	few	-	TRBV13	TRBJ2-1
TGTTCCAGCAGCCCCGGACAGGCACAGCCCCAGCATTTT	CSSSPGQAQPQHF	-	TRBD1	TRBV7-9	TRBJ1-5
TGCGCCAGCAGCCAAGACGGGTGGAACGAGCAGTACTTC	CASSQDGWNEQYF	few	-	TRBV4-3	TRBJ2-7